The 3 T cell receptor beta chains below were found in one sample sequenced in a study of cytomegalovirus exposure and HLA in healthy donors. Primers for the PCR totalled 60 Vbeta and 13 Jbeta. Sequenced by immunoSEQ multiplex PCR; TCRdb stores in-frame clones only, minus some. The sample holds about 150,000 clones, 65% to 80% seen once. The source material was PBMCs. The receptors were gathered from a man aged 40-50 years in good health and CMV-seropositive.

The CDR3 here is CASSTTGAHEQYF. The CDR3 nucleotides read TGTGCCAGCAGTACGACAGGGGCCCACGAGCAGTACTTC. The chain joins TRBV7-9 to TRBJ2-7; TRBD1 matches 8 bases. V gave up 6 bases and J gave up 5 bases; unmatched junction bases: 6. The CDR3 has 13 amino acids. Germline values: CDR1 SEHNR, CDR2 FQNEAQ (reference sequence).

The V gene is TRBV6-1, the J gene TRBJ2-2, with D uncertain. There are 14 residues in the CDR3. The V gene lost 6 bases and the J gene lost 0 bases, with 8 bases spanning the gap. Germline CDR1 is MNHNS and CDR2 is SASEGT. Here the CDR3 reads CASRPLANTGELFF. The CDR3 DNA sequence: TGTGCCAGCAGGCCTCTAGCGAACACCGGGGAGCTGTTTTTT.

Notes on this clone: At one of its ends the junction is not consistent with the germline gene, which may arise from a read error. Here the CDR3 DNA reads TGTTCCAGCAGCTTATTCCTAGGGGCACGAGACTACGAGCAGTACTTC. It yields the protein CSSSLFLGARDYEQYF. This rearrangement joins TRBV7-9 to TRBJ2-7; D may be TRBD1 (5 bases). Germline V gene sequence: CDR1 SEHNR, CDR2 FQNEAQ (reference sequence). The length of the CDR3 is 16 residues.